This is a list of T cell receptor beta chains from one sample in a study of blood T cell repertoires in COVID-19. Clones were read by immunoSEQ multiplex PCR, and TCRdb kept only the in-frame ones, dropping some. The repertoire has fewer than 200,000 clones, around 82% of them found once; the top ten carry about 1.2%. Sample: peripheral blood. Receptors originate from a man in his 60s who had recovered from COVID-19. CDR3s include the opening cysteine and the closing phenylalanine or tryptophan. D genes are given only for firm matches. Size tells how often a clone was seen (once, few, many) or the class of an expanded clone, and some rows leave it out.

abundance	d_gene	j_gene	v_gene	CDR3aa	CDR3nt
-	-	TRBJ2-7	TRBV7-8	CASSLAGVVRREQYF	TGTGCCAGCAGCTTAGCCGGGGTAGTTCGTCGCGAGCAGTACTTC
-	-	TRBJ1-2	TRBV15	CATSRERDGYTF	TGTGCCACCAGCAGAGAGCGGGATGGCTACACCTTC
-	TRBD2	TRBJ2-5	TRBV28	CASSFSGGGETQYF	TGTGCCAGCAGTTTTAGCGGGGGAGGAGAGACCCAGTACTTC
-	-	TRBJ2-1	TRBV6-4	CASSDLTGSYNEQFF	TGTGCCAGCAGTGACCTGACAGGTTCCTACAATGAGCAGTTCTTC
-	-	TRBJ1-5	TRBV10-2	CASSETVVQPQHF	TGCGCCAGCAGTGAGACAGTAGTCCAGCCCCAGCATTTT
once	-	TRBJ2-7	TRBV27	CASSTTGSYEQYF	TGTGCCAGCAGTACCACAGGGTCCTACGAGCAGTACTTC
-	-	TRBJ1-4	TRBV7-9	CASSLENGKLFF	TGTGCCAGCAGTTTAGAGAACGGAAAACTGTTTTTT
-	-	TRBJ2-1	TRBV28	CASRPASSYNEQFF	TGTGCCAGCAGACCAGCTAGCTCCTACAATGAGCAGTTCTTC
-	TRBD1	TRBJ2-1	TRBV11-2	CASRTGGRNEQFF	TGTGCCAGCCGGACAGGGGGAAGGAATGAGCAGTTCTTC
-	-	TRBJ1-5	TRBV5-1	CASSLDSGDNQPQHF	TGCGCCAGCAGCTTGGATTCCGGGGACAATCAGCCCCAGCATTTT